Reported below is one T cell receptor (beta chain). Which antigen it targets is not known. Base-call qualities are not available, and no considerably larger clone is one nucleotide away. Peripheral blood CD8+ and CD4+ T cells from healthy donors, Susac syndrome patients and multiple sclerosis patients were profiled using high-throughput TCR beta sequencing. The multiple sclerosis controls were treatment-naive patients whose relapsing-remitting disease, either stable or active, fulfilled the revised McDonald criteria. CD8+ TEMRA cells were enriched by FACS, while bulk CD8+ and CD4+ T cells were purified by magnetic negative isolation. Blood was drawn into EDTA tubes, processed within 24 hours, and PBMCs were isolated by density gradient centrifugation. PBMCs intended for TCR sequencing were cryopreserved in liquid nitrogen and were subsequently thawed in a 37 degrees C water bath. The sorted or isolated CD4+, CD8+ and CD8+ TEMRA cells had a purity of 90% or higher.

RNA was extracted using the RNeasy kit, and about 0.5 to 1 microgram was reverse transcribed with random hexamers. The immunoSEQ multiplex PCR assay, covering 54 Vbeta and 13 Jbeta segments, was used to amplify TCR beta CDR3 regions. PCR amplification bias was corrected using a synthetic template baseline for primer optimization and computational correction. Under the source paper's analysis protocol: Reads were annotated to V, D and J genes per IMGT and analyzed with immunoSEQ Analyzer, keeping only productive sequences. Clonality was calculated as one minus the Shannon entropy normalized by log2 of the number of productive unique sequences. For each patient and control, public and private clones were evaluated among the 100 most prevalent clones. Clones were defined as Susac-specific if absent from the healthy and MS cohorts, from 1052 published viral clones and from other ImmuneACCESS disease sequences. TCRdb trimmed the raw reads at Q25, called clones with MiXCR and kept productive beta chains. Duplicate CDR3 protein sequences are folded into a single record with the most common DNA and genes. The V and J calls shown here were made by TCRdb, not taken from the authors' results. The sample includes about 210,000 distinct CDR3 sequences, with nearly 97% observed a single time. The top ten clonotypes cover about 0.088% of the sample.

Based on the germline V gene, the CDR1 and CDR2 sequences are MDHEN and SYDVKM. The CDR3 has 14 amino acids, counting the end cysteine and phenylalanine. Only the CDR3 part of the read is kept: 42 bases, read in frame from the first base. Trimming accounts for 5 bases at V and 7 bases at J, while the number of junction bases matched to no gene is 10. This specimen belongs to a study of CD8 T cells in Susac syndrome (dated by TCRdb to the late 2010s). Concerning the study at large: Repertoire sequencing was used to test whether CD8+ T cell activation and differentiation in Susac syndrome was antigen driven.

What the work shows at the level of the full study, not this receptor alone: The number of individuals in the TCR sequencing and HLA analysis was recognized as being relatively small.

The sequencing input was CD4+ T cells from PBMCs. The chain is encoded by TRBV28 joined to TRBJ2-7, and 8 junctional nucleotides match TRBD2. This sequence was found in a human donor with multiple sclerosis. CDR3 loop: CASSDYIGREEQYF. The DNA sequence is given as TGTGCCAGCAGTGATTACATCGGGAGGGAGGAGCAGTACTTC.